This T cell receptor (beta chain) was documented in a study of blood T cell repertoires in COVID-19. On the study more broadly: Acute and convalescent COVID-19 specimens originated in the United States, Italy and Spain. T cells, B-cell-depleted T cells, or PBMCs provided the cDNA or gDNA that served as material.

Original processing methods: It was from reference gene primer amplification that nucleated cell counts were estimated. Sequencing used immunoSEQ multiplex PCR; TCRdb keeps in-frame clones, though not all of them. V and J calls and clone size are copied from that table; D and trimming were computed from the DNA. The sample includes 65,000 to 80,000 clones, about 88% of them seen just once. This receptor was obtained from a man aged 65 to 85 with active or convalescent COVID-19. The sample taken for sequencing was peripheral blood.

CDR3 DNA: TGCGCCAGCAGCTTGACAGGGGGTTTAACAGATACGCAGTATTTT. The encoded protein is CASSLTGGLTDTQYF. The chain uses TRBV5-1 and TRBJ2-3; TRBD1 matches 8 bases. This CDR3 is built from 15 residues. V trimming: 1 base; J trimming: 3 bases; junction bases outside the gene matches: 4. The V gene's germline CDR1 is SGHRS and CDR2 YFSETQ. Based on the CDR3 plus reference TRBV5-1 and TRBJ2-3, the full variable domain is KAGVTQTPRYLIKTRGQQVTLSCSPISGHRSVSWYQQTPGQGLQFLFEYFSETQRNKGNFPGRFSGRQFSNSRSEMNVSTLELGDSALYLCASSLTGGLTDTQYFGPGTRLTVL.